Listed here are 23 T cell receptor beta chains from one sample, sequenced in a study of CD4 T cells in relation to SARS-CoV-2 and coronaviruses. The antigens these receptors bind are not known. Sequenced by immunoSEQ multiplex PCR; TCRdb stores in-frame clones only, minus some. The data contain about 26,000 clones, 75% to 80% of them seen just once; the ten biggest clones take up roughly 18%. The unexposed donors gave CD4+ T cells in about 2011-2018, prior to COVID-19. After about 10 days of culture, CD4+ T cells were isolated. Specimen: CD4+ T cells from PBMCs, cultured in vitro. The source of these receptors is a human donor in good health.

This clone was recorded only once. J is TRBJ2-3 and V is TRBV9; TRBD2 agrees at 12 bases. V dropped 3 bases and J dropped 2; count of bases not matched to a gene: 7. The CDR3 is 17 residues long. Germline V lookup: CDR1 SGDLS, CDR2 YYNGEE. The CDR3 loop is CASSDPGLAGLTDTQYF. Written as DNA, the CDR3 is TGTGCCAGCAGCGACCCAGGACTAGCGGGGCTCACAGATACGCAGTATTTT.

The gene calls are TRBV18 and TRBJ2-7; perhaps TRBD1 as D (6 bases). The ends were cut back, 5 bases at V and 2 bases at J, with 10 bases in the middle. The CDR3 runs 13 residues. CDR1 and CDR2 from the germline V gene are KGHSH and LQKENI. CDR3 sequence: CASSSGTTYEQYF. CDR3 in DNA: TGTGCCAGCTCATCCGGGACAACCTACGAGCAGTACTTC.

V and J are TRBV7-2 and TRBJ2-1; 10 bases fit TRBD1. The V gene's germline CDR1 is SGHTA and CDR2 FQGNSA. V trimming: 5 bases; J trimming: 3 bases; junction bases outside the gene matches: 4. The CDR3 consists of 15 residues. The CDR3 reads CASSRDRGNYNEQFF. As DNA, the CDR3 is TGTGCCAGCAGCCGGGACAGGGGAAACTACAATGAGCAGTTCTTC.

The genes are TRBV6-5 and TRBJ1-2; D gene ambiguous. CDR1 MNHEY and CDR2 SVGAGI come from the germline V gene. Trimming removed 8 bases from V and 5 bases from J, with 6 bases in between. The CDR3 length is 10 residues. The CDR3 bases are TGTGCCAGCTTTAATTATGGCTACACCTTC. Its translation: CASFNYGYTF.

The chain joins TRBV9 to TRBJ2-3, with 11 bases fitting TRBD2. With 0 bases clipped from V and 1 base from J, the junction kept 7 bases outside the gene matches. Germline CDR1 and CDR2: SGDLS and YYNGEE. This CDR3 is built from 18 residues. CDR3 region: CASSVGPRLAGRTDTQYF. The DNA of the CDR3 is TGTGCCAGCAGCGTAGGCCCTCGACTAGCGGGACGCACAGATACGCAGTATTTT.

The table lists this clone with a count of one. This chain connects TRBV14 to TRBJ1-2; D might be TRBD1 (5 bases). The germline gives CDR1 SGHDN, CDR2 FVKESK. CDR3 size: 14 residues. Between the trimmed V and J ends, which lost 1 base and 7 bases, there was a span of 13 bases. CDR3 region: CASSQVREGAGYTF. The CDR3 nucleotides are TGTGCCAGCAGCCAAGTCAGGGAAGGAGCTGGCTACACCTTC.

The genes are TRBV19 and TRBJ1-2; the match to TRBD1 covers 7 bases. The CDR3 covers 13 residues. The germline V gene encodes CDR1 LNHDA and CDR2 SQIVND (reference sequence). V lost 7 bases, J lost 4 bases, and 6 bases stayed unmatched. CDR3 sequence reads: CASIPRDSYGYTF. Here the CDR3 DNA reads TGTGCCAGTATCCCCCGGGACAGCTATGGCTACACCTTC.

CDR3 sequence: CATSQLTGVEQFF. The CDR3 coding sequence is TGTGCCACCAGCCAACTGACAGGGGTCGAGCAGTTCTTC. The chain combines TRBV24-1 with TRBJ2-1, with 8 positions matching TRBD1. V shed 7 bases, J shed 10 bases, and the junction held 8 bases outside the gene matches. Germline assignment: CDR1 KGHDR and CDR2 SFDVKD. The CDR3 sequence is 13 residues long.

V gene TRBV27 combines with J gene TRBJ1-1; D remains unclear. From germline, CDR1 is MNHEY and CDR2 SMNVEV (reference sequence). The CDR3 spans 13 residues. Trimming removed 2 bases from V and 4 bases from J, with 8 bases in between. CDR3 sequence: CASSLKGFTEAFF. The CDR3 DNA is TGTGCCAGCAGTTTAAAGGGTTTCACTGAAGCTTTCTTT.

This CDR3 reads CASTKSSGRPPDTQYF. CDR3 DNA sequence: TGTGCCAGTACCAAATCTAGCGGGAGACCCCCAGATACGCAGTATTTT. The chain carries TRBV19 and TRBJ2-3; 10 nucleotides align to TRBD2. This CDR3 is built from 16 residues. The ends lost 7 bases at V and 4 bases at J; junction bases unmatched: 11. Germline V gene sequence: CDR1 LNHDA, CDR2 SQIVND (reference sequence).

This chain connects TRBV3-1 (or the pseudogene TRBV3-2) to TRBJ1-1, with D possibly being TRBD1 (5 bases). Per germline, CDR1 LGHDT and CDR2 YNNKEL (reference sequence). CDR3 length equals 16 residues. Trimming pared 0 bases from V and 4 bases from J, leaving 15 bases between. The DNA for the CDR3 is TGTGCCAGCAGCCAAGATCAAGGGGTCCGGGTCACTGAAGCTTTCTTT. As protein: CASSQDQGVRVTEAFF.

The rearrangement joins TRBV6-5 to TRBJ2-3, with 10 bases lining up with TRBD2. The J segment lost 1 base and the V segment lost 5 bases, leaving 3 bases of the junction unmatched. Per germline, CDR1 MNHEY and CDR2 SVGAGI. This CDR3 is 15 amino acids long. CDR3 nucleotide sequence: TGTGCCAGCAGTCCCCTAGCGGGGGGCACAGATACGCAGTATTTT. The encoded protein is CASSPLAGGTDTQYF.

This clone was found once. The V call is TRBV6-2 or TRBV6-3, the J call TRBJ2-6, with D maybe TRBD1 (6 bases). Trimming took off 5 bases at V and 0 bases at J, with 14 bases between the two ends. Germline loops: CDR1 MNHEY, CDR2 SVGEGT. CDR3 size: 17 residues. The CDR3 protein is CASSREGVRSGANVLTF. The CDR3 region has the DNA TGTGCCAGCAGTAGAGAGGGGGTTCGCTCTGGGGCCAACGTCCTGACTTTC.

The V gene is TRBV6-5, the J gene TRBJ1-6; D possibly corresponds to TRBD1 (5 bases). Per the germline V gene, CDR1 is MNHEY and CDR2 is SVGAGI. V was clipped by 6 bases and J by 7 bases, with 13 bases between them. This CDR3 has 14 residues. The CDR3 sequence is CASSAGTVNSPLHF. CDR3 DNA: TGTGCCAGCAGCGCCGGGACGGTGAATTCACCCCTCCACTTT.

The chain joins TRBV13 to TRBJ2-1; D might be TRBD2 (5 bases). The CDR3 has 14 residues. V shed 5 bases and J shed 4 bases, with 12 bases lying between them. Germline loops: CDR1 PRHDT, CDR2 FYEKMQ (reference sequence). CDR3 coding DNA: TGTGCCAGCAGCCCTAGGAGGTGGTACAATGAGCAGTTCTTC. This encodes CASSPRRWYNEQFF.

The chain recombines TRBV7-9 with TRBJ2-3; 8 nucleotides line up with TRBD1. This CDR3 has 16 amino acids. CDR1 and CDR2 from the germline V gene are SEHNR and FQNEAQ (reference sequence). The junction had 7 bases not matched to a gene; V was cut back by 5 bases and J by 0 bases. CDR3 DNA sequence: TGTGCCAGCAGCCAATTCCGGACAGGGAGCACAGATACGCAGTATTTT. This codes for CASSQFRTGSTDTQYF. The whole variable domain, filled in from reference TRBV7-9 and TRBJ2-3, reads DTGVSQNPRHKITKRGQNVTFRCDPISEHNRLYWYRQTLGQGPEFLTYFQNEAQLEKSRLLSDRFSAERPKGSFSTLEIQRTEQGDSAMYLCASSQFRTGSTDTQYFGPGTRLTVL.

The CDR3 region is CASSQVPTGRDGYTF. Here the CDR3 DNA reads TGCGCCAGCAGCCAAGTACCGACAGGGAGGGATGGCTACACCTTC. The chain uses TRBV4-1 and TRBJ1-2, with 7 positions matching TRBD1. Trimming took 1 base from V and 6 from J; bases not matched to a gene: 8. The CDR3 covers 15 residues. Germline CDR1 and CDR2: MGHRA and YSYEKL.

This clone was observed a single time. The rearrangement joins TRBV10-3 to TRBJ1-2; perhaps TRBD1 as D (6 bases). Germline CDR1 and CDR2: ENHRY and SYGVKD. The CDR3 covers 15 residues. Trimming shortened V by 0 bases and J by 6 bases, and 14 bases separated the two germline ends. CDR3 region: CAISESGRGGDGYTF. In nucleotides, the CDR3 is TGTGCCATCAGTGAGTCCGGCCGAGGGGGGGATGGCTACACCTTC.

The chain carries TRBV7-2 and TRBJ1-5; D not resolved. CDR1 SGHTA and CDR2 FQGNSA come from the germline V gene. CDR3 length: 14 residues. V dropped 4 bases and J dropped 3 bases, with 10 bases sitting between them. The CDR3 DNA sequence: TGTGCCAGCAGCTACGGACGGATCAATCAGCCCCAGCATTTT. It is translated as CASSYGRINQPQHF.

This clone was recorded a few times. The chain has TRBV9 and TRBJ2-7, with 10 nucleotides matching TRBD1. The ends lost 4 bases at V and 3 bases at J; junction bases unmatched: 7. The CDR3 covers 15 residues. CDR1 and CDR2 from the germline V gene are SGDLS and YYNGEE. CDR3 sequence: CASSSSGTGVYEQYF. CDR3 DNA: TGTGCCAGCAGCTCTTCTGGGACAGGGGTCTACGAGCAGTACTTC.

The DNA for the CDR3 is TGTGCCAGCAGCAAAGGCCAGCACGGGGGCACAGATACGCAGTATTTT. Its protein is CASSKGQHGGTDTQYF. The J gene is TRBJ2-3, the V gene TRBV21-1; TRBD2, the table's D call, was not compared with the DNA. TRBV21-1 is described as a pseudogene. The CDR3 runs 16 residues.

The chain uses TRBV25-1 and TRBJ2-6; D unclear. Trimming pared 4 bases from V and 2 bases from J, leaving 3 bases between. Germline-derived CDR1 and CDR2 are MGHDK and SYGVNS. This CDR3 region has 13 residues. CDR3 region: CASSVTGANVLTF. The CDR3, as DNA: TGTGCCAGCAGTGTAACTGGGGCCAACGTCCTGACTTTC.

The chain joins TRBV18 to TRBJ2-5; no clear D gene. Looked up from germline, CDR1 is KGHSH and CDR2 is LQKENI. With 4 bases removed from V and 2 bases from J, the gap between germline ends came to 11 bases. The CDR3 extends over 14 amino acids. The CDR3 DNA sequence: TGTGCCAGCTCACAACCTAATCTTCAAGAGACCCAGTACTTC. Residues: CASSQPNLQETQYF. Using reference TRBV18 and TRBJ2-5 for the parts outside the CDR3, the full variable domain is NAGVMQNPRHLVRRRGQEARLRCSPMKGHSHVYWYRQLPEEGLKFMVYLQKENIIDESGMPKERFSAEFPKEGPSILRIQQVVRGDSAAYFCASSQPNLQETQYFGPGTRLLVL.